A selection of T cell receptor beta chains follows, all from one sample in a study of T cell responses to AZD1222 COVID-19 vaccine. The repertoire was sequenced with immunoSEQ multiplex PCR; TCRdb's copy has only in-frame clones and lacks some. The sample carries 120,000 to 150,000 clones, 91% recorded once. The sequenced sample was peripheral blood, obtained 28 days after the second dose of the MenACWY control vaccine. These receptors were taken from an adult who received the MenACWY meningococcal vaccine as a control. Each CDR3 is given with its conserved first and last residue. Fields, in order: CDR3 DNA, CDR3 protein, D gene, clone size, V gene, J gene. D genes are given only for firm matches. Clone size is not always given. Where it is, it says once, few, many or a class for expanded clones.

CDR3nt: TGTGCCAGCAGTTACTCCTCAGGAGAAGATACGCAGTATTTT; CDR3aa: CASSYSSGEDTQYF; d_gene: -; abundance: -; v_gene: TRBV6-5; j_gene: TRBJ2-3
CDR3nt: TGTGCCAGCAGCTTAGCGGGGGGACAGGGAGGCACTGAAGCTTTCTTT; CDR3aa: CASSLAGGQGGTEAFF; d_gene: TRBD1; abundance: -; v_gene: TRBV7-9; j_gene: TRBJ1-1
CDR3nt: TGTGCCATCAGTGAGCATCATACAGGGGAAACTGAAGCTTTCTTT; CDR3aa: CAISEHHTGETEAFF; d_gene: TRBD1; abundance: -; v_gene: TRBV10-3; j_gene: TRBJ1-1
CDR3nt: TGTGCCAGCAGCTCCATGGGCGGGGTTCGGACTGGGGCCAACGTCCTGACTTTC; CDR3aa: CASSSMGGVRTGANVLTF; d_gene: -; abundance: -; v_gene: TRBV5-5; j_gene: TRBJ2-6
CDR3nt: TGTGCCAGCAGCCAAGACGTACCTGGACAGGAAGAGACCCAGTACTTC; CDR3aa: CASSQDVPGQEETQYF; d_gene: TRBD1; abundance: -; v_gene: TRBV3-1/TRBV3-2; j_gene: TRBJ2-5
CDR3nt: TGTGCCAGCAGCTTAGCTGGACAGGGCCTTAACTATGGCTACACCTTC; CDR3aa: CASSLAGQGLNYGYTF; d_gene: TRBD1; abundance: -; v_gene: TRBV13; j_gene: TRBJ1-2
CDR3nt: TGCGCCAGCAGCTGGGACAGGGAACCCTACGAGCAGTACTTC; CDR3aa: CASSWDREPYEQYF; d_gene: TRBD1; abundance: once; v_gene: TRBV5-1; j_gene: TRBJ2-7
CDR3nt: TGTGCCAGCAGCCAGGCCGATCAGCCCCAGCATTTT; CDR3aa: CASSQADQPQHF; d_gene: -; abundance: -; v_gene: TRBV11-2; j_gene: TRBJ1-5
CDR3nt: TGTGCCAGGGCGGACGGAACTAACTATGGCTACACCTTC; CDR3aa: CARADGTNYGYTF; d_gene: -; abundance: -; v_gene: TRBV7-2; j_gene: TRBJ1-2
CDR3nt: TGTGCCAGCAGCTTAAGGAGGGGCGGGGATACGCAGTATTTT; CDR3aa: CASSLRRGGDTQYF; d_gene: -; abundance: -; v_gene: TRBV7-2; j_gene: TRBJ2-3
CDR3nt: TGTGCCACCGAGGGGGCGAGCGCAGATACGCAGTATTTT; CDR3aa: CATEGASADTQYF; d_gene: TRBD1; abundance: few; v_gene: TRBV24-1; j_gene: TRBJ2-3
CDR3nt: TGTGCCTGGAGGGGGGGACATGTATTCGAGCAGTACTTC; CDR3aa: CAWRGGHVFEQYF; d_gene: -; abundance: few; v_gene: TRBV30; j_gene: TRBJ2-7
CDR3nt: TGTGCCTGGACCCTATCGGGGTCTGTCGGGGGAACCGTCCACTCCTACGAGCAGTACTTC; CDR3aa: CAWTLSGSVGGTVHSYEQYF; d_gene: -; abundance: -; v_gene: TRBV30; j_gene: TRBJ2-7
CDR3nt: TGCGCCAGCAGTCCCGGACAGGGAAATTCACCCCTCCACTTT; CDR3aa: CASSPGQGNSPLHF; d_gene: TRBD1; abundance: -; v_gene: TRBV5-1; j_gene: TRBJ1-6
CDR3nt: TGCGCCAGCAGCTCGGGGACAGGCCTTAATGAAAAACTGTTTTTT; CDR3aa: CASSSGTGLNEKLFF; d_gene: TRBD1; abundance: once; v_gene: TRBV5-1; j_gene: TRBJ1-4
CDR3nt: TGTGCCAGCAGTCGGACAGCCCAAGAGACCCAGTACTTC; CDR3aa: CASSRTAQETQYF; d_gene: -; abundance: -; v_gene: TRBV12-3/TRBV12-4; j_gene: TRBJ2-5
CDR3nt: TGTGCCAGCAGCCCTGGGACTCGGGCTAATGAAAAACTGTTTTTT; CDR3aa: CASSPGTRANEKLFF; d_gene: -; abundance: -; v_gene: TRBV5-6; j_gene: TRBJ1-4
CDR3nt: TGCGCCAGCAGCTTGACTAGTGCAGAGACCCAGTACTTC; CDR3aa: CASSLTSAETQYF; d_gene: -; abundance: -; v_gene: TRBV5-1; j_gene: TRBJ2-5
CDR3nt: TGTGCCAGCAGCCGGAACCGGGGAGAGACCCAGTACTTC; CDR3aa: CASSRNRGETQYF; d_gene: -; abundance: -; v_gene: TRBV3-1/TRBV3-2; j_gene: TRBJ2-5
CDR3nt: TGTGCCAGCACCCTAGCCAGCGGAGTCACAGATACGCAGTATTTT; CDR3aa: CASTLASGVTDTQYF; d_gene: -; abundance: -; v_gene: TRBV9; j_gene: TRBJ2-3
CDR3nt: TGTGCCAGCAGTTACTCGGCAGGCAGGCTTAATGAAAAACTGTTTTTT; CDR3aa: CASSYSAGRLNEKLFF; d_gene: -; abundance: -; v_gene: TRBV6-5; j_gene: TRBJ1-4
CDR3nt: TGTGCCAGCAGCTTAGGGGACGATGAGCAGTTCTTC; CDR3aa: CASSLGDDEQFF; d_gene: -; abundance: -; v_gene: TRBV13; j_gene: TRBJ2-1
CDR3nt: TGCGCCAGCAGCGCAGGGGTTAACTATGGCTACACCTTC; CDR3aa: CASSAGVNYGYTF; d_gene: -; abundance: -; v_gene: TRBV10-1; j_gene: TRBJ1-2
CDR3nt: TGCGCCAGCAGCCCAAGGACCGGGATCCAGCCCCAGCATTTT; CDR3aa: CASSPRTGIQPQHF; d_gene: -; abundance: -; v_gene: TRBV5-1; j_gene: TRBJ1-5
CDR3nt: TGCGCCAGCAGCCAAGAAGTAGGCAACTCCTACGAGCAGTACTTC; CDR3aa: CASSQEVGNSYEQYF; d_gene: -; abundance: -; v_gene: TRBV4-3; j_gene: TRBJ2-7
CDR3nt: TGCAGTGCTAGTGGCGAGACTAGCGGGAGAAGCCAAGAGACCCAGTACTTC; CDR3aa: CSASGETSGRSQETQYF; d_gene: TRBD2; abundance: -; v_gene: TRBV20-1; j_gene: TRBJ2-5
CDR3nt: TGTGCCAGCAGCGGGACTAGCCGATACAATGAGCAGTTCTTC; CDR3aa: CASSGTSRYNEQFF; d_gene: TRBD2; abundance: once; v_gene: TRBV9; j_gene: TRBJ2-1
CDR3nt: TGTGCCAGCAGTTCCGAGAAGGGGCAGTTCTTC; CDR3aa: CASSSEKGQFF; d_gene: -; abundance: -; v_gene: TRBV6-5; j_gene: TRBJ2-1
CDR3nt: TGTGCCAGTAGTATAGATAACATTAGCAATCAGCCCCAGCATTTT; CDR3aa: CASSIDNISNQPQHF; d_gene: -; abundance: -; v_gene: TRBV19; j_gene: TRBJ1-5
CDR3nt: TGTGCCAGTAGAGCCCGGGACAGGGACTACGAGCAGTACTTC; CDR3aa: CASRARDRDYEQYF; d_gene: TRBD1; abundance: -; v_gene: TRBV19; j_gene: TRBJ2-7
CDR3nt: TGTGCCAGCAGCTCGCCAGACAGGGTTGGCTACGAGCAGTACTTC; CDR3aa: CASSSPDRVGYEQYF; d_gene: TRBD1; abundance: -; v_gene: TRBV7-9; j_gene: TRBJ2-7
CDR3nt: TGTGCCAGCCTTGAACAGGGTAATCAGCCCCAGCATTTT; CDR3aa: CASLEQGNQPQHF; d_gene: -; abundance: -; v_gene: TRBV2; j_gene: TRBJ1-5
CDR3nt: TGCGCCAGCAGCTTGGGACAGGGTTCCTACAATGAGCAGTTCTTC; CDR3aa: CASSLGQGSYNEQFF; d_gene: TRBD1; abundance: -; v_gene: TRBV5-1; j_gene: TRBJ2-1
CDR3nt: TGCGCCAGCAGCCAAGCTGGGGACAGGCCCGCCTTC; CDR3aa: CASSQAGDRPAF; d_gene: TRBD1; abundance: few; v_gene: TRBV4-3; j_gene: TRBJ1-2
CDR3nt: TGTGCCAGCAGTGAACTAGCTGTAGCCAAAAACATTCAGTACTTC; CDR3aa: CASSELAVAKNIQYF; d_gene: -; abundance: -; v_gene: TRBV2; j_gene: TRBJ2-4
CDR3nt: TGTGCCAGCAGTGTGACTAGCGGGGGCATCGGTACGCAGTATTTT; CDR3aa: CASSVTSGGIGTQYF; d_gene: TRBD2; abundance: -; v_gene: TRBV27; j_gene: TRBJ2-3
CDR3nt: TGTGCCAGCAGTGCCTACAGCACCAATCAGCCCCAGCATTTT; CDR3aa: CASSAYSTNQPQHF; d_gene: -; abundance: -; v_gene: TRBV27; j_gene: TRBJ1-5
CDR3nt: TGTGCCACCAGTGATTTACAGGGCGATAATGAAAAACTGTTTTTT; CDR3aa: CATSDLQGDNEKLFF; d_gene: -; abundance: -; v_gene: TRBV24-1; j_gene: TRBJ1-4
CDR3nt: TGTGCCAGCAGCTTTTTAGGGGGTCGCAGCACAGATACGCAGTATTTT; CDR3aa: CASSFLGGRSTDTQYF; d_gene: -; abundance: -; v_gene: TRBV11-2; j_gene: TRBJ2-3
CDR3nt: TGTGCCAGTAGACTAGCGGGGGGGTATGAGCAGTTCTTC; CDR3aa: CASRLAGGYEQFF; d_gene: TRBD2; abundance: -; v_gene: TRBV19; j_gene: TRBJ2-1
CDR3nt: TGTGCCAGCAGCCGGGACAGGGATGGCTACACCTTC; CDR3aa: CASSRDRDGYTF; d_gene: TRBD1; abundance: -; v_gene: TRBV27; j_gene: TRBJ1-2
CDR3nt: TGTGCCAGCAGAGGGGGAACAGATACGCAGTATTTT; CDR3aa: CASRGGTDTQYF; d_gene: -; abundance: -; v_gene: TRBV7-8; j_gene: TRBJ2-3
CDR3nt: TGCGCCAGCAGCTCCTCGGTCCGGGCGTTCCACACTGAAGCTTTCTTT; CDR3aa: CASSSSVRAFHTEAFF; d_gene: -; abundance: -; v_gene: TRBV5-1; j_gene: TRBJ1-1
CDR3nt: TGTGCCAGTAGTACTAGCGGCTCCTACGAGCAGTACTTC; CDR3aa: CASSTSGSYEQYF; d_gene: TRBD2; abundance: -; v_gene: TRBV19; j_gene: TRBJ2-7
CDR3nt: TGTGCCAGCAGCCCCGAACGTGACAGGGGACAGACCCAGTACTTC; CDR3aa: CASSPERDRGQTQYF; d_gene: TRBD1; abundance: -; v_gene: TRBV5-4; j_gene: TRBJ2-5
CDR3nt: TGTGCCAGCAGTTTTATTCGCGGCACCGGGGAGCTGTTTTTT; CDR3aa: CASSFIRGTGELFF; d_gene: -; abundance: once; v_gene: TRBV27; j_gene: TRBJ2-2